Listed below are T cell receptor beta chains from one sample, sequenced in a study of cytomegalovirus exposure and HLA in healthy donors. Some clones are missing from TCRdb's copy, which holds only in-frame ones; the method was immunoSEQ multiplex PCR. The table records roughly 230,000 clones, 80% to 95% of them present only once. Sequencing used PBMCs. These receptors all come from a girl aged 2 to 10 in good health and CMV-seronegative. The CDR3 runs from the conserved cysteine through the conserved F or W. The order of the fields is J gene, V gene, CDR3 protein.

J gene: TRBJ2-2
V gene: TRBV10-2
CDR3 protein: CASSPPTGELFF

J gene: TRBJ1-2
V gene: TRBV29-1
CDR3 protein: CSVEDREVYGYTF

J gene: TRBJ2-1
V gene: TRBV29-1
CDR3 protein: CSVGGTTSYNEQFF

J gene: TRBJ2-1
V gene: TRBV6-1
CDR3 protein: CASIGTVYNEQFF

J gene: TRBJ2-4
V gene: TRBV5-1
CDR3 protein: CASSLEGVIDIQYF

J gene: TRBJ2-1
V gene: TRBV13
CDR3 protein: CASSLSEGTRAYNEQFF

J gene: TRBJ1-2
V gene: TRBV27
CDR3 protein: CASSLGQAPLYGYTF

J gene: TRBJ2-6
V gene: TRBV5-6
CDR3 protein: CASSSTGAGANVLTF

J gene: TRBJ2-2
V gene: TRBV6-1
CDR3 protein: CASSENEREANTGELFF

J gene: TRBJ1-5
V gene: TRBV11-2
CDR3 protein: CASSLGPTGGSNQPQHF

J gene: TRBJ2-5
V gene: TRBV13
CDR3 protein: CASSLEGQGEETQYF

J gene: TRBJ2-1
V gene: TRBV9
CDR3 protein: CASSVATLAGGVNEQFF

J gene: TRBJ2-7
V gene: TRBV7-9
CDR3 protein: CASSPRDREYEQYF

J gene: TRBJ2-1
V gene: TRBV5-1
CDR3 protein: CASSLWASGDNEQFF

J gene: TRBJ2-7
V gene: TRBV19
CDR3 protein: CASSQTSSYEQYF

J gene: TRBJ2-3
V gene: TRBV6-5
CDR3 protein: CASRPGLAGKNTQYF

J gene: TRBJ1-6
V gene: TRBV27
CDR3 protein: CASSGLLGASYNSPLHF

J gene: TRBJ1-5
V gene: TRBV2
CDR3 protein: CASSSSGDAGSNQPQHF

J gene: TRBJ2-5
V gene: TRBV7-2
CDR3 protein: CASSLGLAGGSTETQYF

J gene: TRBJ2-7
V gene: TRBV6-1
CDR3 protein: CASSATSLLAGVLQSGQYF

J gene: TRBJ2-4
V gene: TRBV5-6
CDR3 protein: CASSLGTSGRAGINIQYF

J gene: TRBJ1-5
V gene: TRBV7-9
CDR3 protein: CASSPGQGSTQPQHF

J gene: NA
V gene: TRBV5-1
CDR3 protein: CASSLESGGPDEQYF

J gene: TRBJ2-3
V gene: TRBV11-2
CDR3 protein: CASSPNADRAGTDTQYF

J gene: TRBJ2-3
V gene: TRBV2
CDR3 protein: CASNRFVESRGLDTDTQYF

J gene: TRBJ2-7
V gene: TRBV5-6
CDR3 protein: CASSHGTAYEQYF

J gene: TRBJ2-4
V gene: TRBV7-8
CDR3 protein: CASSLAGGLAKNIQYF

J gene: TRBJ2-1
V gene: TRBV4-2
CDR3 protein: CASSQDQGWSGYNEQFF

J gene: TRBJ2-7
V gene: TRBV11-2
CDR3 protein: CASSSVVHPYEQYF

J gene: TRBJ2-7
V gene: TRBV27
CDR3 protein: CATRPNRPYEQYF

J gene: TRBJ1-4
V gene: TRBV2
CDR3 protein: CASRDDRGSEKLFF

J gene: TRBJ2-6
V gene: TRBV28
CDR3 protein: CASSSRVSGANVLTF

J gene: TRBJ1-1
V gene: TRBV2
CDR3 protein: CARSHLAGGTEAFF

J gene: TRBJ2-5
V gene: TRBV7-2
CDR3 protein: CASSLGLAGVRETQYF

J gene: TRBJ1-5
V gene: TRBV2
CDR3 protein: CASRQGQINQPQHF

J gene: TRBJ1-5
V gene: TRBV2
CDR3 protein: CASNEVLSNQPQHF

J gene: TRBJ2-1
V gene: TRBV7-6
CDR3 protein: CASSQSPGLAGGEQFF

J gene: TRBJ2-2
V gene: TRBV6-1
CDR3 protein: CASSALTGPGELFF

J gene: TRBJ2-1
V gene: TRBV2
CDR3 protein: CASRTKTGGAEQFF

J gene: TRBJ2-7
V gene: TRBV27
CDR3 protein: CASSLFQGNEQYF

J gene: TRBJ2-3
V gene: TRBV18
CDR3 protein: CASSPRRGLTQYF

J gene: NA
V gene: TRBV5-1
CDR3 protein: CASSLGTGGYEQYF

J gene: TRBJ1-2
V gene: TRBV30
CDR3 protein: CAWSQTGNWKIAGGYTF

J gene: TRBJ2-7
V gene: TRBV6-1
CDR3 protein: CASSTATGSYEQYF

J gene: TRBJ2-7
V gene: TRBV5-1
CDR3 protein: CASSLGGQGSYEQYF

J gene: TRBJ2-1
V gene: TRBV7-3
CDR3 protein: CASSFLSGGAYNEQFF

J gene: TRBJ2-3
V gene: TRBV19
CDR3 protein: CASSITSGRVTDTQYF

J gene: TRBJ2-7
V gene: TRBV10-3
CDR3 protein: CAITPAGGQYEQCF

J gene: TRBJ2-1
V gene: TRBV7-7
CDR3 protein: CASSLTSYNEQFF

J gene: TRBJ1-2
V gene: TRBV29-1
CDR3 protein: CSVGTGTYGYTF

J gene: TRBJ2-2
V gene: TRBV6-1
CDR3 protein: CASPDSTRGGELFF

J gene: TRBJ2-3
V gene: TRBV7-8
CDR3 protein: CASSSSTDTQYF

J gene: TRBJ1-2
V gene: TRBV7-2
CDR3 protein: CASSPDRVHGYTF

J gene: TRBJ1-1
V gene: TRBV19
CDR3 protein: CASSTRTGMNTEAFF

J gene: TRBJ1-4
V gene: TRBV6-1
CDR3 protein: CATRVLGDEKLFF